This record concerns one TCR beta chain sequence. These data come from a study of T cell responses to AZD1222 COVID-19 vaccine. Germline V CDR1 and CDR2: MNHEY, SVGAGI. Trimming shortened V by 7 bases and J by 2 bases, and 3 bases separated the two germline ends. The CDR3 is made up of 10 amino acids. Sequencing was performed with immunoSEQ multiplex PCR; in TCRdb, only in-frame clones are kept and a portion is missing. The sample records some 50,000 clones, around 85% being singletons. This specimen was peripheral blood, taken on day 0 of AZD1222 vaccination. The source is an adult in good health. V and J are TRBV6-5 and TRBJ2-7; the D is unclear. The CDR3, as DNA: TGTGCCAGCAATACCTACGAGCAGTACTTC. Its protein is CASNTYEQYF.